The 2 T cell receptor beta chains reported below all come from one sample, sequenced in a study of regulatory T cells in long-lasting Graves disease. The time point is: newly diagnosed GD, antithyroid drugs for less than 3 months. Isolated PBMC RNA provided the starting material for the TCR library. HTBI primers from iRepertoire and Arm-PCR of CDR3 regions yielded the TCR beta libraries. TCRdb re-derived calls from the multiplex PCR reads in MiXCR, one entry per CDR3 protein. The sample comprises hundreds of thousands of distinct CDR3 sequences, about 16% of which are singletons, and approximately 20% rests with the top ten. The sample also formed part of further work on T cells in Graves' hyperthyroidism and ophthalmopathy.

This specimen consisted of peripheral blood mononuclear cells (PBMCs), obtained at new diagnosis, from a patient treated with antithyroid drugs. These receptor sequences come from a woman in her 30s with Graves disease.

CDR3: CATSRLLTGELFF. In DNA form, the CDR3 reads TGTGCCACCAGCAGGCTGCTTACCGGGGAGCTGTTTTTT. The V call is TRBV15, the J call TRBJ2-2; D unresolved. Germline lookup yields CDR1 LNHNV and CDR2 YYDKDF (reference sequence). This CDR3 has 13 amino acids. Trimming shortened V by 3 bases and J by 5 bases, and 7 bases separated the two germline ends.

The CDR3 sequence: CASAEVRETQYF. For the CDR3, the DNA is TGTGCCAGCGCGGAGGTCCGTGAGACCCAGTACTTC. The chain employs TRBV28 and TRBJ2-5; D is possibly TRBD2 (5 bases). V was pared by 8 bases and J by 5 bases, with 12 bases between. Per germline, CDR1 MDHEN and CDR2 SYDVKM. The CDR3 extends over 12 amino acids. Together with reference TRBV28 and TRBJ2-5, the CDR3 gives the full variable domain: DVKVTQSSRYLVKRTGEKVFLECVQDMDHENMFWYRQDPGLGLRLIYFSYDVKMKEKGDIPEGYSVSREKKERFSLILESASTNQTSMYLCASAEVRETQYFGPGTRLLVL.